This T cell receptor (beta chain) stems from a study of neurological immune-mediated disorders. The cDNA came from 5'RACE with 10-nucleotide random UMIs. Over 160 million TCR-beta sequences from 15-18 subjects were obtained in each sequencing run. TCRdb reprocessed the 5' RACE reads via MiXCR and lists one record per CDR3 protein. The sample contains 77,000 or so distinct CDR3 sequences, about 9.7% of which appear only once. The starting material, 2 million PBMCs stored at -80 C, gave rise to the unsorted libraries. This clonotype was recorded at least ten times. The sequence derives from a man between 45 and 60 years old in good health. The specimen was PBMCs.

The CDR3 nucleotides are TGCAGTGCTAGAGTTCTCCCAACTAATGAAAAACTGTTTTTT. Translated, it gives CSARVLPTNEKLFF. The chain links TRBV20-1 to TRBJ1-4; no clear D. This CDR3 region has 14 residues. V lost 1 base, J lost 0 bases, and 6 bases lay in between. Per the germline V gene, CDR1 is DFQATT and CDR2 is SNEGSKA (reference sequence).